The sample holds many counts of the clone carrying this TCR beta chain. No antigen is known for it. Semi-nested PCR with Nested Universal Primer A followed constant-region reverse priming of full-length variable regions. In TCRdb, the 5' RACE reads were re-called with MiXCR into one record per CDR3 protein. Seen here are tens of thousands of distinct CDR3 sequences, more than 25% observed once, and the top ten hold around 3.1%. Memory CD4+ T cells were sorted as CD4+CD45RO+CD25- cells. Germline V gives CDR1 LGHNA, CDR2 YNFKEQ. V lost 5 bases and J lost 6, with 6 bases in between. The CDR3 extends over 11 amino acids. Study-wide findings and caveats: Tumor-infiltrating Treg TCR alpha and beta sequences overlapped most with tumor naive CD4+ T cells, then blood naive. The larger cohort examined one V-J beta rearrangement, not whole repertoires.

Sequencing was carried out using tumor-infiltrating memory CD4+ T cells sorted from the breast tumor. The subset is: memory CD4+ T cells, CD4+CD45RO+CD25-. The chain is built from TRBV4-2 and TRBJ2-3; D unclear. This clonotype was sampled from a female donor with breast cancer. CDR3 protein: CASSLEDTQYF. The CDR3 DNA is TGTGCCAGCAGCTTAGAGGATACGCAGTATTTT.